Below, 7 T cell receptor beta chains from the same sample are listed, as sequenced in a study of blood T cell repertoires in COVID-19. Profiled with immunoSEQ multiplex PCR; TCRdb holds only in-frame clones, not every one. The table includes 55,000 to 90,000 clones, roughly 80% detected once. The sample consisted of peripheral blood. The receptors come from a woman aged 70 to 79 with acute or convalescent COVID-19.

The rearrangement uses TRBV28 and TRBJ2-5, with D possibly matching TRBD2 (6 bases). The CDR3 has 14 amino acids. CDR1 MDHEN and CDR2 SYDVKM come from the germline V gene. Trimming left V 6 bases short and J 1 base short, with 12 bases between. CDR3 in amino acids: CASSRSGSQETQYF. CDR3 coding DNA: TGTGCCAGCAGCCGTAGCGGCTCCCAAGAGACCCAGTACTTC.

The J gene is TRBJ1-3, the V gene TRBV2, with 10 bases fitting TRBD1. After removal of 6 bases from V and 1 base from J, the junction contained 3 bases not matched to a gene. Per germline, CDR1 SNHLY and CDR2 FYNNEI. The CDR3 runs 15 residues. DNA of the CDR3: TGTGCCAGCAGCCTGGACAGGGGGTCTGGAAACACCATATATTTT. Residues: CASSLDRGSGNTIYF.

The chain carries TRBV28 and TRBJ1-3; no reliable D call. Germline assignment: CDR1 MDHEN and CDR2 SYDVKM. V lost 3 bases and J lost 8, with 26 bases in between. The CDR3 extends over 18 amino acids. DNA of the CDR3: TGTGCCAGCAGTTTTCGCCGTCAGTCGGGGATATTAGGGTACACCATATATTTT. Residues: CASSFRRQSGILGYTIYF.

This clone has a handful of counts. The chain is built from TRBV5-1 and TRBJ2-7, with 11 bases aligning to TRBD2. This CDR3 spans 14 amino acids. V was clipped by 1 base and J by 3 bases; unmatched bases: 0. CDR1 is SGHRS, CDR2 YFSETQ, per germline. This CDR3 reads CASSLTSGSYEQYF. In DNA, the CDR3 is TGCGCCAGCAGCTTGACTAGCGGGAGCTACGAGCAGTACTTC.

V gene TRBV28 combines with J gene TRBJ2-5; 10 nucleotides line up with TRBD1. Germline V CDR1 and CDR2: MDHEN, SYDVKM. This CDR3 contains 14 residues. The J segment lost 7 bases and the V segment lost 4 bases, leaving 6 bases of the junction unmatched. The CDR3 sequence: CASSSGQGWMTQYF. The CDR3 DNA sequence: TGTGCCAGCAGTTCGGGACAGGGGTGGATGACCCAGTACTTC. The variable domain in full, completed from reference TRBV28 and TRBJ2-5, reads DVKVTQSSRYLVKRTGEKVFLECVQDMDHENMFWYRQDPGLGLRLIYFSYDVKMKEKGDIPEGYSVSREKKERFSLILESASTNQTSMYLCASSSGQGWMTQYFGPGTRLLVL.

A few counts support this clone. This sequence joins TRBV28 and TRBJ1-4; D unclear. Germline CDR1 reads MDHEN; CDR2 reads SYDVKM. This CDR3 comprises 14 residues. V gave up 6 bases and J gave up 0 bases, with 8 bases separating them. CDR3 sequence: CASRTGSTNEKLFF. CDR3 bases: TGTGCCAGCAGGACCGGGTCAACTAATGAAAAACTGTTTTTT. Looking up the rest from reference TRBV28 and TRBJ1-4 gives the full variable domain: DVKVTQSSRYLVKRTGEKVFLECVQDMDHENMFWYRQDPGLGLRLIYFSYDVKMKEKGDIPEGYSVSREKKERFSLILESASTNQTSMYLCASRTGSTNEKLFFGSGTQLSVL.

This chain connects TRBV19 to TRBJ2-7, with TRBD1 as a possible D gene (6 bases). V lost 3 bases to trimming and J lost 0 bases, with 12 bases between them. The germline V gene encodes CDR1 LNHDA and CDR2 SQIVND (reference sequence). The CDR3 is 15 amino acids. The CDR3 DNA sequence: TGTGCCAGTAGTATCTCTTTCAGGGGCTCCTACGAGCAGTACTTC. As protein: CASSISFRGSYEQYF.